This T cell receptor (beta chain) was found in a study of identical twins. Template switching introduced a universal primer site, and the cDNA bore unique molecular identifiers. MiXCR, applied by TCRdb to the 5' RACE reads, yields one record per CDR3 protein. The sample yields around 100,000 distinct CDR3 sequences, less than 6.5% seen once. The study, taken as a whole, reports: Invariant MAIT and iNKT cells are populations that could partly confound zero-insertion analyses. Beta out-of-frame sequences showed weaker excess twin sharing. Conclusions came from cross-sectional statistical analysis, not from following the same donors.

CDR3 length: 17 residues. Germline V gene data show CDR1 as SGHRS and CDR2 as YFSETQ. V lost 0 bases, J lost 1 base, and 7 bases stayed unmatched. This clonotype was seen repeatedly, ten times or more. The antigen remains unidentified. The TCR was taken from a woman in her forties or fifties in good health. The J gene is TRBJ2-1, the V gene TRBV5-1, with TRBD2 matching over 7 bases. The specimen was memory T cells sorted from blood. CDR3 loop: CASSLVMGGSSYNEQFF. In DNA form, the CDR3 reads TGCGCCAGCAGCTTGGTAATGGGCGGGAGTTCCTACAATGAGCAGTTCTTC.